This entry lists 10 T cell receptor beta chains sequenced from one sample in a study of T cells of healthy individuals. MiXCR was run by TCRdb on the 5' RACE reads, yielding one entry per CDR3 protein. Of tens of thousands of distinct CDR3 sequences in the sample, roughly 14% were seen once. The origin of the receptors is a human donor in good health.

This clonotype was picked up many times. The CDR3 DNA follows: TGTGCCAGCAGCTTCAAGGGGGTTGAGACCCAGTACTTC. This gives the protein CASSFKGVETQYF. This chain links TRBV7-2 with TRBJ2-5; a weak D match, TRBD1 (6 bases). Trimming pared 3 bases from V and 5 bases from J, leaving 10 bases between. Germline V gene sequence: CDR1 SGHTA, CDR2 FQGNSA. This CDR3 has 13 amino acids.

This clonotype was seen at least ten times. J is TRBJ2-7 and V is TRBV9; 7 bases match TRBD1. V lost 3 bases to trimming and J lost 3 bases; unmatched junction nucleotides: 15. Per the germline V gene, CDR1 is SGDLS and CDR2 is YYNGEE. The CDR3 extends over 17 amino acids. In DNA form, the CDR3 reads TGTGCCAGCAGCGAGAGTGACAGGGATCTTCGGTACTACGAGCAGTACTTC. It is translated as CASSESDRDLRYYEQYF.

This clonotype has ten or more counts. The rearrangement uses TRBV25-1 and TRBJ2-4, with D maybe TRBD1 (5 bases). CDR1 and CDR2 from the germline V gene are MGHDK and SYGVNS. There are 16 residues in the CDR3. The V end was cut by 8 bases, the J end by 3 bases, with 20 bases between. The CDR3 DNA sequence: TGTGCCAGCGGGGCCTTCGACGGGTCGGGCAAAAACATTCAGTACTTC. Its translation: CASGAFDGSGKNIQYF.

This clonotype showed up just a few times. V usage is TRBV20-1 and J usage is TRBJ2-1, with 13 bases matching TRBD2. There are 14 residues in the CDR3. The V gene end was trimmed by 2 bases and the J gene end by 12 bases; junction bases not matched to a gene: 7. Germline CDR1 DFQATT, CDR2 SNEGSKA (reference sequence). The CDR3: CSARRTSGRGVQFF. The CDR3 region has the DNA TGCAGTGCTAGAAGGACTAGCGGGAGAGGTGTGCAGTTCTTC.

This clonotype was found many times. The chain couples TRBV4-2 to TRBJ1-3, with 10 bases aligning to TRBD1. The germline V gene has CDR1 LGHNA and CDR2 YNFKEQ. The CDR3 length is 19 residues. V dropped 3 bases and J dropped 0; count of bases not matched to a gene: 11. CDR3 in DNA: TGTGCCAGCAGCCACACCGGGACAGGGGCCGGGGGCTCTGGAAACACCATATATTTT. This sequence encodes CASSHTGTGAGGSGNTIYF.

This clonotype was counted at least ten times. This chain links TRBV12-3 or TRBV12-4 with TRBJ2-3, with TRBD1 matching over 9 bases. With 6 bases clipped from V and 4 bases from J, the junction kept 8 bases outside the gene matches. This CDR3 is 15 amino acids long. The CDR3 sequence: CASRPPGTGPDTQYF. Here the CDR3 DNA reads TGTGCCAGCAGACCGCCCGGGACAGGGCCAGATACGCAGTATTTT.

V gene TRBV9 combines with J gene TRBJ2-1; 16 nucleotides align to TRBD2. CDR1 SGDLS and CDR2 YYNGEE come from the germline V gene. The CDR3 runs to 17 residues. V was pared by 3 bases and J by 3 bases, with 3 bases of the junction left unmatched. CDR3 loop: CASSGGTSGRDYNEQFF. The DNA for the CDR3 is TGTGCCAGCAGCGGGGGGACTAGCGGGAGGGACTACAATGAGCAGTTCTTC.

This clonotype was seen ten or more times. This rearrangement joins TRBV7-9 to TRBJ1-6, with D hard to call. CDR3 length equals 12 residues. V was trimmed by 5 bases and J by 10 bases, leaving 9 bases between them. Germline V gene sequence: CDR1 SEHNR, CDR2 FQNEAQ (reference sequence). The CDR3 here is CASSRGGSPLHF. CDR3 nucleotides: TGTGCCAGCAGCCGTGGCGGGTCACCCCTCCACTTT. Together with reference TRBV7-9 and TRBJ1-6, the CDR3 gives the full variable domain: DTGVSQNPRHKITKRGQNVTFRCDPISEHNRLYWYRQTLGQGPEFLTYFQNEAQLEKSRLLSDRFSAERPKGSFSTLEIQRTEQGDSAMYLCASSRGGSPLHFGNGTRLTVT.

The chain couples TRBV11-3 to TRBJ2-3, with 8 bases identical to TRBD2. The CDR3 runs to 15 residues. Per germline, CDR1 SGHNT and CDR2 YENEEA. The V and J ends lost 5 bases and 4 bases, in that order; junction bases with no gene match: 8. CDR3: CASSHGLATPDTQYF. CDR3 DNA sequence: TGTGCCAGCAGCCACGGACTAGCTACCCCAGATACGCAGTATTTT.

This clonotype was counted between two and nine times. The DNA for the CDR3 is TGTGCCATCAGGATGATTGGGGCCAACGTCCTGACTTTC. Translation gives CAIRMIGANVLTF. This chain joins TRBV10-3 and TRBJ2-6; D unresolved. This CDR3 comprises 13 residues. The V end was cut by 6 bases, the J end by 3 bases, with 6 bases between. CDR1 and CDR2 from the germline V gene are ENHRY and SYGVKD.